This T cell receptor (beta chain) was documented in a study of CD4 T cells in relation to SARS-CoV-2 and coronaviruses (dated by TCRdb to about 2021). At the level of the whole study: The ViraFEST assay cultured PBMCs with antigen for roughly 11 days, then sequenced TCR beta CDR3s to find antigen-specific clonal expansions. The Adaptive Biotechnologies TCR-sequencing kit was used for samples from a few pre-COVID donors and for the naive versus memory experiments, whereas the other data were Illumina-based. A different TCR-beta assay, based on Illumina, was used to sequence expansion assays from other donors in the study. Memory CD4+ T cell crossreactivity between SARS-CoV-2 and common cold coronavirus spike proteins was assessed at the TCR clonotype level in the study. Patient-derived lymphoblastoid cell lines were used to map the HLA restriction of shared crossreactive spike epitopes. An HIV-1 Nef peptide pool or a no-peptide culture served as the negative reference condition. Results the study describes overall, beyond this receptor: Because the crossreactivity analysis focused on spike protein, crossreactivity against other viral proteins was not assessed. Approximately 69% of donors had memory CD4+ clonotypes that crossrecognized SARS-CoV-2 and at least one common cold coronavirus spike. Crossreactive clones showed significantly weaker SARS-CoV-2-driven expansion than monoreactive clones, consistent with antigenic imprinting. Because no donor provided both pre-pandemic and post-infection samples, tracing the source of pre-existing responses was limited. The study was limited by small numbers of patients and tested TCRs.

CDR1 and CDR2, looked up from the germline V gene, are MGHRA and YSYEKL. Counted from cysteine to phenylalanine, this CDR3 has 17 amino acids. The only DNA kept is the CDR3, 51 bases in frame from the first base. The V end gives up 0 bases and the J end 3 bases, leaving 10 bases in the junction not matched to a gene. For this clone: No cognate antigen has been identified for it. No base qualities exist here, and no much larger clone lies one base off it.

CD4+ T cells from unexposed donors were collected before the COVID-19 pandemic (2011-2018). Following 10 days of culture, the EasySep CD4+ T cell isolation kit was used to isolate CD4+ T cells. As cell number allowed, CD4+ T cells from unexposed donors were tested for reactivity to SARS-CoV-2 S and N and to four common cold coronavirus spike pools. Each well held 1.5 million to 2 million PBMCs cultured in IMDM containing about 5.3% human AB serum and about 9.4 IU/ml IL-2. Half of the culture medium was replaced with fresh IL-2-containing medium on days 3 and 7. Triplicate replicate wells were generally used for each peptide culture condition. The leukapheresis product for the unexposed donors was obtained through commercial purchase. Ficoll-Paque PLUS gradient centrifugation was used to isolate PBMCs from either whole blood or leukapheresis product. PBMCs were either used fresh in the expansion assay or cryopreserved at -140 degrees C. The QIAamp Micro DNA Kit was used to extract genomic DNA from the CD4+ T cells.

The protocol used for the library was the immunoSEQ multiplex PCR assay. As for the original processing: Preprocessing removed nonproductive sequences and CDR3s not starting with C, not ending with F or W, or shorter than 7 amino acids. The MANAFEST web app was used to call antigen-specific clonotypes on the basis of expansion compared with the reference and with other culture wells. A clone was considered positive if significant expansion relative to the reference culture was observed in 2 of 3 replicate wells at an FDR below 0.05. For a clone to be considered positive, significant expansion relative to all other tandem wells and an odds ratio above 5 were also required. CDR3 homology was measured as pairwise Levenshtein distance, computed with the stringdist R package after trimming three terminal residues from each end. The table was pulled from immuneACCESS by TCRdb, which kept in-frame rearrangements only. Such tables lose some clones; where checked, under half of the loss comes from unresolved V genes, and the rest has no known cause. V, J and clone size are those of that table, while D and trimming were read from the DNA. The sample table lists approximately 17,000 clones, about four fifths of them with a count of one. The ten largest clones represent around 29% of the sample.

The rearranged segments are TRBV4-1 and TRBJ2-7; 8 central bases correspond to TRBD2. Sequences were obtained from CD4+ T cells from PBMCs, cultured in vitro. The sequence derives from a human donor in good health. In nucleotide form, the sequence is TGCGCCAGCAGCCAAGATCTTTCGGGGGGGATTTACTACGAGCAGTACTTC. Its protein product is CASSQDLSGGIYYEQYF.